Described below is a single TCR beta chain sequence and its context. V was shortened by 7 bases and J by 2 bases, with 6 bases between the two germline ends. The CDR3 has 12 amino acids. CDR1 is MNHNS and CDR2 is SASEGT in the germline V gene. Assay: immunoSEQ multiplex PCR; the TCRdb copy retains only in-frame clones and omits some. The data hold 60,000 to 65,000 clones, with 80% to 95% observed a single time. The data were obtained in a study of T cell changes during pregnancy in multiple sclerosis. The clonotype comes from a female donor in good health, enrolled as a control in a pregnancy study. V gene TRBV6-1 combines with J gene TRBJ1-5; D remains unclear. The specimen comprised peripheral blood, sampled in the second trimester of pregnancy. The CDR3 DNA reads TGTGCCAGCACCTTAGGCAATCAGCCCCAGCATTTT. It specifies CASTLGNQPQHF.